A selection of T cell receptor beta chains follows, all from one sample in a study of shared clonotypes between healthy human individuals. Profiling relied on immunoSEQ multiplex PCR, and the TCRdb table lists in-frame clones only, not all of them. The repertoire consists of about a million clones, with about 80% occurring once and the leading ten covering roughly 1.4%. Specimen: memory CD4+ T cells sorted from blood. These receptors were collected from a man in his late teens or twenties in good health. Both conserved end residues are part of each CDR3. A D gene is named only where the DNA matches it firmly. Part of the rows lack a size; the others show once, few, many or a class for expanded clones.

-,TRBJ2-3,-,TRBV13,TGTGCCAGCAGCTTCCGGACAGATACGCAGTATTTT,CASSFRTDTQYF
-,TRBJ2-7,TRBD2,TRBV30,TGTGCCTGCTCAAATTCTTGGGGGGGAGGCTCGGATGGCGAGCAGTACTTC,CACSNSWGGGSDGEQYF
-,TRBJ1-1,TRBD1,TRBV7-2,TGTGCCAGCAGCCTGGACTGGACAGGGCTCAATGAAGCTTTCTTT,CASSLDWTGLNEAFF
-,TRBJ1-1,-,TRBV10-3,TGTGCCATCAGGCATTCGAACACTGAAGCTTTCTTT,CAIRHSNTEAFF
-,TRBJ1-6,TRBD1,TRBV28,TGTGCCAGCAGTTCAAACAGGGGATTCAATTCACCCCTCCACTTT,CASSSNRGFNSPLHF
-,TRBJ2-5,-,TRBV5-1,TGCGCCAGCAGCTTGGAGGGGAACGCGGAGACCCAGTACTTC,CASSLEGNAETQYF
-,TRBJ2-3,TRBD2,TRBV4-3,TGCGCCAGCAGCCAAGGCACTAGCGGGAGTTTGACAGATACGCAGTATTTT,CASSQGTSGSLTDTQYF
-,TRBJ1-1,-,TRBV5-4,TGTGCCAGCAGCACACAGGGTGTGGGCACTGAAGCTTTCTTT,CASSTQGVGTEAFF
-,TRBJ2-3,-,TRBV5-6,TGTGCCAGCAGCTTGGAGGAGCGGTTCACAGATACGCAGTATTTT,CASSLEERFTDTQYF
-,TRBJ2-4,TRBD2,TRBV2,TGTGCCAGCAGTGATCAGCTACCGGGACTAGCGATGAAGTACTTC,CASSDQLPGLAMKYF
once,TRBJ2-7,-,TRBV6-6,TGTGCCAGCAGTTATAAACAGGGAAACTACGAGCAGTACTTC,CASSYKQGNYEQYF
-,TRBJ2-7,-,TRBV2,TGTGCCAGCAGTGAATTGAGGGCAACCTACGAGCAGTACTTC,CASSELRATYEQYF
-,TRBJ1-5,-,TRBV19,TGTGCCAGTAGTCCGGGGGGCGCGTCCCATCAGCCCCAGCATTTT,CASSPGGASHQPQHF
-,TRBJ2-5,-,TRBV7-2,TGTGCCAGCAGCTCTACTTGGGAGACCCAGTACTTC,CASSSTWETQYF
-,TRBJ1-2,-,TRBV5-4,TGTGCCAGCAGCGTTCAAGACAGGCGAAACTATGGCTACACCTTC,CASSVQDRRNYGYTF
-,TRBJ2-2,TRBD1,TRBV5-1,TGCGCCAGCGGCAGGGGGCTCGTGGACCATCGGCTGAACACCGGGGAGCTGTTTTTT,CASGRGLVDHRLNTGELFF
-,TRBJ2-2,-,TRBV19,TGTGCCAGTAGACCTCAGGGGTTGGCCGGGGAGCTGTTTTTT,CASRPQGLAGELFF
-,TRBJ2-7,-,TRBV5-1,TGCGCCAGCAGTCCGGGGGGCCTGCAAGAGCAGTACTTC,CASSPGGLQEQYF
-,TRBJ2-1,-,TRBV7-2,TGTGCCAGCAGCTTAGCGCCTTCGCTTTTCGGTGAGCAGTTCTTC,CASSLAPSLFGEQFF
-,TRBJ2-7,TRBD2,TRBV4-1,TGCGCCAGCAGCTTAAATAGCGGGGCCCACTACGAGCAGTACTTC,CASSLNSGAHYEQYF
-,TRBJ1-1,TRBD1,TRBV5-1,TGCGCCAGCAGCACGGGACAGGGGGACACTGAAGCTTTCTTT,CASSTGQGDTEAFF
-,TRBJ1-2,-,TRBV10-3,TGTGCCATCAGTGAAAACAGTCCAAACTATGGCTACACCTTC,CAISENSPNYGYTF
-,TRBJ1-1,-,TRBV29-1,TGCAGCGTTGAAGGGGTGGGGACTGAAGCTTTCTTT,CSVEGVGTEAFF
-,TRBJ1-1,-,TRBV10-3,TGTGCCATCAGAGCGTGGGGCGGGAACACTGAAGCTTTCTTT,CAIRAWGGNTEAFF
once,TRBJ2-7,TRBD1,TRBV4-1,TGCGCCAGCAGCCGATCTGCCGGGACAGGGGACACCTACGAGCAGTACTTC,CASSRSAGTGDTYEQYF
-,TRBJ2-1,TRBD2,TRBV7-8,TGTGCCAGCATACTAGCGGGAGGCTACAATGAGCAGTTCTTC,CASILAGGYNEQFF
-,TRBJ1-1,-,TRBV6-5,TGTGCCAGCAGGGCGCAGGGGCCTAACACTGAAGCTTTCTTT,CASRAQGPNTEAFF
-,TRBJ2-1,-,TRBV13,TGTGCCAGCAGCCCGACAGGCCTCTCCTACAATGAGCAGTTCTTC,CASSPTGLSYNEQFF
once,TRBJ2-2,TRBD1,TRBV5-1,TGCGCCAGCAGCGCACAGGGGACCCTCACCGGGGAGCTGTTTTTT,CASSAQGTLTGELFF
-,TRBJ2-3,-,TRBV30,TGTGCCTGGAGCGCAGGGGCTAGCACAGATACGCAGTATTTT,CAWSAGASTDTQYF
-,TRBJ1-5,TRBD1,TRBV7-2,TGTGCCAGCAGCTTAGAGAGGGGGCGCGTTACGGATCAGCCCCAGCATTTT,CASSLERGRVTDQPQHF
-,TRBJ2-1,TRBD1,TRBV2,TGTGCCAGCAGCGGACAGGCCGGCTCCTACAATGAGCAGTTCTTC,CASSGQAGSYNEQFF
-,TRBJ1-6,TRBD1,TRBV7-9,TGTGCCAGCAGCTCGGGCGGACAGGGAAATTCACCCCTCCACTTT,CASSSGGQGNSPLHF
-,TRBJ1-2,-,TRBV10-3,TGTGCCATCAGTGAGTCCCCCCTTGACTACACCTTC,CAISESPLDYTF
-,TRBJ1-6,-,TRBV11-2,TGTGCCAGCAGCTTTTCTTGGACAGCAACCAATTCACCCCTCCACTTT,CASSFSWTATNSPLHF